This TCR beta chain is from a study of T cells in tumors after PD-1 blockade. V lost 3 bases and J lost 6, with 12 bases in between. The CDR3 has 14 residues. From germline, CDR1 is MRHNA and CDR2 SNTAGT. Produced via immunoSEQ multiplex PCR; TCRdb's table is partial and in-frame only. The data contain around 13,000 clones, 63% of them seen just once; the ten biggest clones take up under 30%. Broader study findings: Most post-therapy expanded exhausted CD8+ clones were new, undetected before treatment. Among squamous cell carcinoma expanded CD8+ clones, approximately 50% of exhausted ones versus 29% of others were novel.

Concerning this clone: Its antigen is not known.

This receptor was obtained from a human donor with cutaneous squamous cell carcinoma. The chain is built from TRBV6-4 and TRBJ2-1; D may be TRBD1 (5 bases). This specimen was tumor tissue, taken before anti-PD-1 treatment. The chain's CDR3 is CASSDLGARNEQFF. DNA for the CDR3: TGTGCCAGCAGTGATCTTGGGGCTCGCAATGAGCAGTTCTTC.